This T cell receptor beta chain emerged from a study of cytomegalovirus exposure and HLA in healthy donors. Trimming cost V 3 bases and J 6 bases; bases outside gene matches: 12. Germline V gene lookup returns CDR1 SGDLS and CDR2 YYNGEE. CDR3 size: 15 residues. Primers for the PCR totalled 60 Vbeta and 13 Jbeta. The data were produced by immunoSEQ multiplex PCR, yet TCRdb's version contains in-frame clones alone and is incomplete. The sample contains approximately 190,000 clones, about 85% of which appear only once. Material: PBMCs. The TCR was taken from a middle-aged man in good health and CMV-seronegative. The V gene is TRBV9, the J gene TRBJ2-7; 7 bases line up with TRBD2. CDR3 amino acids: CASSERPGLTLEQYF. The DNA of the CDR3 is TGTGCCAGCAGCGAACGGCCGGGACTAACCCTCGAGCAGTACTTC.